This T cell receptor (beta chain) is from a study of CD8 T cells in Susac syndrome. The RNA input was about 0.45 to 1 ug, and it was reverse transcribed with random hexamers. MiXCR, run by TCRdb on the immunoSEQ multiplex PCR reads, gives a single entry per CDR3 protein. Among tens of thousands of distinct CDR3 sequences listed, just under 95% were seen once. High-throughput TCR beta sequencing covered peripheral CD8+ and CD4+ T cells. The material sequenced was CD4+ T cells from PBMCs. This sequence was found in a human donor with Susac syndrome.

The CDR3 sequence: CAWSVGIQGGDEQYF. CDR3 nucleotides: TGTGCCTGGAGTGTGGGAATACAGGGCGGCGACGAGCAGTACTTC. The gene calls are TRBV30 and TRBJ2-7; D possibly corresponds to TRBD1 (6 bases). V lost 0 bases and J 5 bases, leaving 17 bases between the germline ends. The CDR3 contains 15 residues. The germline V gene has CDR1 GTSNPN and CDR2 SVGIG (reference sequence).